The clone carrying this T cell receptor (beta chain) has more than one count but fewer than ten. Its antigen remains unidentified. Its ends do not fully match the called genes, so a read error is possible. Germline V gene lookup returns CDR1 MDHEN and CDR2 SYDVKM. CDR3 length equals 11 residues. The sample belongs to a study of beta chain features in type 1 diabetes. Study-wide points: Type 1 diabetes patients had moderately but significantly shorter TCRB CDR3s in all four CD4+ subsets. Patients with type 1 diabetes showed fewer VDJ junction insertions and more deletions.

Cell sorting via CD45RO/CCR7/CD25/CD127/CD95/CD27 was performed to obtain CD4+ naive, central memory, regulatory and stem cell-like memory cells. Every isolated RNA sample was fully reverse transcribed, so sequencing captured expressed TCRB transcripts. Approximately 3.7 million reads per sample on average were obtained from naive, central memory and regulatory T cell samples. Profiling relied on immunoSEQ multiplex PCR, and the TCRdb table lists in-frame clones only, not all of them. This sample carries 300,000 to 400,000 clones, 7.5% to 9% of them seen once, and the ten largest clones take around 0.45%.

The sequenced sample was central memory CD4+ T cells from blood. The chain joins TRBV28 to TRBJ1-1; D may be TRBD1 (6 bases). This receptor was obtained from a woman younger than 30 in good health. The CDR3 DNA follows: TGTGCCAGCAGGGGACACACGGAAGCTTTCTTT. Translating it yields CASRGHTEAFF.